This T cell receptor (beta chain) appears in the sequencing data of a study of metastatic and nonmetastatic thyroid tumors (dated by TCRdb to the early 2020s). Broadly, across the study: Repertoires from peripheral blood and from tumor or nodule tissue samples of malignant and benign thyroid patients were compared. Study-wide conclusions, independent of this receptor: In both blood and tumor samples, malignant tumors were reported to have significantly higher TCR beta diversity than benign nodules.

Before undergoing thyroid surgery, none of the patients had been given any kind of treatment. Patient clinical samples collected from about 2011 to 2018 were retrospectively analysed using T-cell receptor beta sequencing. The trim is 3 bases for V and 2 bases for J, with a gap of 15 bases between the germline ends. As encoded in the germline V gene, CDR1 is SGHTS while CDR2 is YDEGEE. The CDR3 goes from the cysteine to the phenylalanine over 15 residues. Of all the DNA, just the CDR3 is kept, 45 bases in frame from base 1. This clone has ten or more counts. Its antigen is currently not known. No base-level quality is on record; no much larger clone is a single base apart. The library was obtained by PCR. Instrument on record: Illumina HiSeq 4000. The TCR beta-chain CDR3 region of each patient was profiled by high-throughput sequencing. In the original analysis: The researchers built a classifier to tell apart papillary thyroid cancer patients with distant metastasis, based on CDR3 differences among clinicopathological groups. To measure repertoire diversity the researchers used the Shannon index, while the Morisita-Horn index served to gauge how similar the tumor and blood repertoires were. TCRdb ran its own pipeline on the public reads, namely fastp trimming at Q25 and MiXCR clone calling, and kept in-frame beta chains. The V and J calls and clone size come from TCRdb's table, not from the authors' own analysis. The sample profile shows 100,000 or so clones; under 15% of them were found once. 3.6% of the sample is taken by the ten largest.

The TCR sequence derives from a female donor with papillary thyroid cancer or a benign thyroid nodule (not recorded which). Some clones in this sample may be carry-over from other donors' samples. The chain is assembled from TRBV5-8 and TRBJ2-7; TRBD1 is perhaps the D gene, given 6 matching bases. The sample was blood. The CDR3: CASSSETDSPYEQYF. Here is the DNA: TGTGCCAGCAGCTCGGAGACGGACAGCCCCTACGAGCAGTACTTC.